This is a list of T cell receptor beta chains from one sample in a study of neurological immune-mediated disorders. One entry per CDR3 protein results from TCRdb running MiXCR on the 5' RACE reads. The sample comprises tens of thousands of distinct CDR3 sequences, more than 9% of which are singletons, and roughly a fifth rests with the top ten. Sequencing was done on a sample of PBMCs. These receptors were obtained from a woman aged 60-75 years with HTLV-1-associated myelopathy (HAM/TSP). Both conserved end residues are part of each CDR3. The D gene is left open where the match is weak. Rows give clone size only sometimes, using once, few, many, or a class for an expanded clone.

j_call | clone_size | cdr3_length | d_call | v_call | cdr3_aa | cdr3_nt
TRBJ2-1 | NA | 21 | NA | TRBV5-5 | CASSFYICSVLTSGAYNEQFF | NA
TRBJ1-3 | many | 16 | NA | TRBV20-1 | CSASPRDSGRGNTIYF | TGCAGTGCTAGCCCCCGGGACTCCGGCAGAGGAAACACCATATATTTT
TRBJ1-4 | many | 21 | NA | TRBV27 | CASSLTSLGPTVESTNEKLFF | TGTGCCAGCAGTCTAACTTCTCTAGGGCCAACGGTAGAGTCAACTAATGAAAAACTGTTTTTT
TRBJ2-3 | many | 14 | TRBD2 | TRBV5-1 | CASSASGVPDTQYF | TGCGCCAGCAGTGCTAGCGGGGTCCCAGATACGCAGTATTTT
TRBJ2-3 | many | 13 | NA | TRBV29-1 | CSALGHSTDTQYF | TGCAGCGCCCTGGGACATTCCACAGATACGCAGTATTTT
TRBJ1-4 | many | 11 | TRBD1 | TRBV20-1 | CSASSGTGVVF | TGCAGTGCTAGTAGCGGGACAGGGGTGGTTTTT
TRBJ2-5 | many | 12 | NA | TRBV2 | CASIGDFETQYF | TGTGCCAGCATAGGGGATTTTGAGACCCAGTACTTC
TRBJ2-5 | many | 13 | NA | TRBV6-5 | CASSHRVGETQYF | TGTGCCAGCAGCCACAGGGTGGGGGAGACCCAGTACTTC
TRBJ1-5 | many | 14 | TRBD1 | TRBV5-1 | CASSATGVGQPQHF | TGCGCCAGCAGCGCGACAGGGGTGGGTCAGCCCCAGCATTTT
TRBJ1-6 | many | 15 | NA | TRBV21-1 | CASSKSAGINSPLHF | TGTGCCAGCAGCAAAAGTGCAGGGATTAATTCACCCCTCCACTTT